This TCR beta chain was captured in a study of shared clonotypes between healthy human individuals. Generated by immunoSEQ multiplex PCR, the TCRdb table keeps only in-frame clones and is missing some. The repertoire holds a few hundred thousand clones, over 50% seen once, with approximately 12% in the top ten. This clone was observed once. V lost 0 bases and J lost 3; bases outside the gene matches: 4. CDR3 length equals 16 residues. Germline CDR1 reads SGDLS; CDR2 reads YYNGEE. The chain joins TRBV9 to TRBJ2-1; 9 bases fit TRBD2. Source material: memory CD4+ T cells sorted from blood. Specified subset: CD45RA-negative fraction. This clonotype was sampled from a man aged 25-45 years in good health. The CDR3 region has the DNA TGTGCCAGCAGCGTAGCTAGCGGGATTCACTACAATGAGCAGTTCTTC. This gives the protein CASSVASGIHYNEQFF.